This TCR beta chain comes out of a study of control samples from healthy donors and cancer patients. Measured with immunoSEQ multiplex PCR; TCRdb has only the in-frame clones, and not every one. The sample shows some 120,000 clones, 90% to 95% of them seen only once. Germline V gives CDR1 LNHDA, CDR2 SQIVND (reference sequence). Trimming cost V 4 bases and J 6 bases; bases outside gene matches: 7. The CDR3 consists of 14 residues. The sequencing input was PBMCs. The chain combines TRBV19 with TRBJ1-2, with 8 bases fitting TRBD1. This TCR came from a middle-aged man with head and neck cancer. The CDR3 reads CASSTSGGLDGYTF. DNA for the CDR3: TGTGCCAGTAGTACGTCAGGGGGCTTGGATGGCTACACCTTC.